The 8 T cell receptor beta chains presented below share a single source sample, sequenced in a study of graft-versus-host responses after intestinal transplantation. Profiled with immunoSEQ multiplex PCR; TCRdb holds only in-frame clones, not every one. The table shows around 20,000 clones, with roughly 89% occurring only once. This specimen consisted of PBMCs, obtained 65 to 70 days after intestinal transplantation. The receptors stem from a human patient who received an intestinal transplant, so some T cells may come from the graft donor.

The chain links TRBV13 to TRBJ2-1; 8 positions agree with TRBD2. V lost 2 bases to trimming and J lost 5 bases; unmatched junction nucleotides: 5. Per germline, CDR1 PRHDT and CDR2 FYEKMQ (reference sequence). CDR3 length: 15 amino acids. This CDR3 reads CASSLNGGVHNEQFF. In nucleotides, the CDR3 is TGTGCCAGCAGCTTAAACGGGGGGGTCCACAATGAGCAGTTCTTC.

A remark on this clone: In the same sample, other DNA sequences code for this CDR3. V usage is TRBV29-1 and J usage is TRBJ1-2, with a weak D call TRBD1 (5 bases). V was cut by 2 bases and J by 4 bases, with 8 bases left in between. Germline loops: CDR1 SQVTM, CDR2 ANQGSEA. This CDR3 has 12 amino acids. CDR3 sequence reads: CSVEYGTYGYTF. In nucleotides, the CDR3 is TGCAGCGTTGAATACGGGACCTATGGCTACACCTTC.

This chain connects TRBV29-1 to TRBJ2-7, with 10 bases lining up with TRBD1. Trimming removed 7 bases from V and 3 bases from J; junction bases left unmatched: 3. The CDR3 length is 12 residues. Germline CDR1 and CDR2: SQVTM and ANQGSEA. The CDR3 bases are TGCAGCGGTGGGACAGGGGACTACGAGCAGTACTTC. This sequence encodes CSGGTGDYEQYF.

This chain connects TRBV30 to TRBJ2-1; D is unresolved. Per the germline V gene, CDR1 is GTSNPN and CDR2 is SVGIG (reference sequence). The CDR3 length is 14 residues. The V end was cut by 8 bases, the J end by 0 bases, with 14 bases between. This CDR3 reads CAIELRNSYNEQFF. The CDR3 DNA follows: TGTGCCATAGAACTCAGAAACTCCTACAATGAGCAGTTCTTC.

The genes are TRBV7-2 and TRBJ2-3; D ambiguous. Germline V gene data show CDR1 as SGHTA and CDR2 as FQGNSA. The CDR3 extends over 15 amino acids. V dropped 1 base and J dropped 7 bases, with 15 bases sitting between them. The CDR3 sequence: CASSLDIATMNTQYF. The CDR3 DNA reads TGTGCCAGCAGCTTAGATATTGCGACCATGAATACGCAGTATTTT.

The chain recombines TRBV4-3 with TRBJ1-2; D is possibly TRBD1 (6 bases). In germline, CDR1 is LGHNA, CDR2 YSLEER. V lost 0 bases to trimming and J lost 3 bases, with 11 bases between them. CDR3 size: 15 residues. CDR3 DNA: TGCGCCAGCAGCCAAGATACGGACAGCTACTATGGCTACACCTTC. It codes for CASSQDTDSYYGYTF.

This clone occurred once. This sequence joins TRBV4-1 and TRBJ2-4; TRBD1 agrees at 7 bases. The junction had 7 bases not matched to a gene; V was cut back by 1 base and J by 7 bases. Germline V lookup: CDR1 MGHRA, CDR2 YSYEKL. CDR3 length: 15 amino acids. The CDR3 protein is CASSQVSQGQNIQYF. The CDR3 nucleotides are TGCGCCAGCAGCCAAGTTTCCCAGGGACAGAACATTCAGTACTTC.

With regard to this clone: This specimen includes other DNA sequences encoding the same CDR3. The chain recombines TRBV2 with TRBJ2-6; 9 nucleotides agree with TRBD2. Losses at the gene ends were 6 bases for V and 0 bases for J; bases not matched to a gene: 12. CDR1 SNHLY and CDR2 FYNNEI come from the germline V gene. This CDR3 comprises 19 residues. The CDR3 DNA sequence: TGTGCCAGCAGGGCTCGGCGGGGGGGTCGGACCTCTGGGGCCAACGTCCTGACTTTC. Translating gives CASRARRGGRTSGANVLTF.